A single sample gave rise to the 7 T cell receptor beta chains below, sequenced in a study of T cells in placental villitis. The immunoSEQ assay was v4. Produced via immunoSEQ multiplex PCR; TCRdb's table is partial and in-frame only. The data show 3,000 to 3,500 clones, roughly 85% seen once. Sequenced: placental tissue containing maternal and fetal cells. The receptors shown here come from a human patient with infectious villitis; the placental T cells may come from both mother and fetus.

The chain carries TRBV10-1 and TRBJ2-3; a weak D match, TRBD2 (6 bases). The V gene lost 4 bases and the J gene lost 1 base, with 15 bases spanning the gap. Per germline, CDR1 WNHNN and CDR2 SYGVQD (reference sequence). The CDR3 is made up of 16 amino acids. CDR3 DNA sequence: TGCGCCAGCAGTGGGGGTTCCGGGAGTCGCACAGATACGCAGTATTTT. Amino acid sequence: CASSGGSGSRTDTQYF.

This sequence joins TRBV27 and TRBJ1-1; maybe TRBD1 (5 bases). Germline assignment: CDR1 MNHEY and CDR2 SMNVEV (reference sequence). The CDR3 extends over 15 amino acids. Trimming removed 3 bases from V and 5 bases from J, with 16 bases in between. The CDR3 bases are TGTGCCAGCAGTTTTACCGGGGCAGGTCCGACTGAAGCTTTCTTT. This sequence encodes CASSFTGAGPTEAFF.

This clone was seen only a few times. J is TRBJ1-4 and V is TRBV6-2 or TRBV6-3; possible D gene TRBD1, 5 bases. The CDR3 consists of 12 residues. In germline, CDR1 is MNHEY, CDR2 SVGEGT. Trimming removed 0 bases at V and 11 bases at J, with 7 bases between. CDR3 region: CASSYSSGKLFF. CDR3 DNA sequence: TGTGCCAGCAGTTACTCTTCAGGGAAACTGTTTTTT.

This chain connects TRBV5-1 to TRBJ1-6; D remains ambiguous. There are 16 residues in the CDR3. Between the trimmed V and J ends, which lost 4 bases and 9 bases, there was a span of 20 bases. Germline CDR1 SGHRS, CDR2 YFSETQ. In DNA form, the CDR3 reads TGCGCCAGCAGCCTATCCGGTTCCATGGGAACTTCACCCCTCCACTTT. It is translated as CASSLSGSMGTSPLHF.

The chain has TRBV9 and TRBJ2-2, with 12 bases identical to TRBD1. The CDR3 has 16 residues. V was clipped by 1 base and J by 4 bases; unmatched bases: 2. The V gene's germline CDR1 is SGDLS and CDR2 YYNGEE. The CDR3 sequence: CASSVWDRGPTGELFF. The CDR3 nucleotides read TGTGCCAGCAGCGTATGGGACAGGGGGCCCACCGGGGAGCTGTTTTTT.

J is TRBJ1-5 and V is TRBV15; unclear D gene. This CDR3 is 17 amino acids long. V was shortened by 0 bases and J by 0 bases, with 12 bases between the two germline ends. Germline V gives CDR1 LNHNV, CDR2 YYDKDF (reference sequence). In nucleotides, the CDR3 is TGTGCCACCAGCAGAGATTGGCTCGAAGATAGCAATCAGCCCCAGCATTTT. It specifies CATSRDWLEDSNQPQHF.

By share, this clone counts as large. This chain uses TRBV27 with TRBJ2-1, with D perhaps assigned TRBD1 or TRBD2 (6 bases each). CDR3 length: 15 amino acids. Germline V gene data show CDR1 as MNHEY and CDR2 as SMNVEV (reference sequence). Trimming shortened V by 5 bases and J by 6 bases, and 17 bases separated the two germline ends. CDR3 bases: TGTGCCAGCAGTACCGGGTGGGGGCGGGGCAATGAGCAGTTCTTC. It specifies CASSTGWGRGNEQFF.